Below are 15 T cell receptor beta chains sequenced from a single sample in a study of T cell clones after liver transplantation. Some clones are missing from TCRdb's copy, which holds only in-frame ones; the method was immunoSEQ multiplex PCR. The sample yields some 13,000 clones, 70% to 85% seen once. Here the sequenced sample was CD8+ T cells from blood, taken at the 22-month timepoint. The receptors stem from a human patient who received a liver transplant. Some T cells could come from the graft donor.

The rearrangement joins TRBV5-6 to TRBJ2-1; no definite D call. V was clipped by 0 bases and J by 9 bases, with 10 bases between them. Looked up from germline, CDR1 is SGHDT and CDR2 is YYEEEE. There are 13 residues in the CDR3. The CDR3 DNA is TGTGCCAGCAGCTTGGAGTTTAAGGGTGAGCAGTTCTTC. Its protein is CASSLEFKGEQFF.

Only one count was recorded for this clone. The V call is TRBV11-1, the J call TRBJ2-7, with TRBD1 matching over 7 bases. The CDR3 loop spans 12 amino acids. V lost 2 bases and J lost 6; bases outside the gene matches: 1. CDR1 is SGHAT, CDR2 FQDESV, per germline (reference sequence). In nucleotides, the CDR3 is TGTGCCAGCAGCTTAAGGGGGCTCGAGCAGTACTTC. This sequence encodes CASSLRGLEQYF.

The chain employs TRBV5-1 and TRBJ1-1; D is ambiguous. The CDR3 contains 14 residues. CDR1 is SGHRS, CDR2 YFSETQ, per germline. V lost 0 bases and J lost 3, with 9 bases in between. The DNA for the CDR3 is TGCGCCAGCAGCTTGGTTCCGGGAGACACTGAAGCTTTCTTT. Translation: CASSLVPGDTEAFF.

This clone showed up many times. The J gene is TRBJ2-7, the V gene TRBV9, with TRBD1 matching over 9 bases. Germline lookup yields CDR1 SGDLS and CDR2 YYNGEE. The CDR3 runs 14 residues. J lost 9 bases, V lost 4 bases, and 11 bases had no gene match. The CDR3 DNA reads TGTGCCAGCAGCCCGCCGGGACAGGGAGCTCGGCAGTACTTC. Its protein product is CASSPPGQGARQYF.

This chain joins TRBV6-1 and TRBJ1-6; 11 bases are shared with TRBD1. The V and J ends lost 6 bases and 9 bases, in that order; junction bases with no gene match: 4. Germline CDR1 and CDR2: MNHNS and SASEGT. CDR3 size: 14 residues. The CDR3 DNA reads TGTGCCAGCAGCTCGGACAGGGGGCTTTCACCCCTCCACTTT. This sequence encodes CASSSDRGLSPLHF.

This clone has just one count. CDR3 bases: TGTGCCAGCAGCCCAATGGGGGGTGAAGTTAATGAGCAGTTCTTC. Translation: CASSPMGGEVNEQFF. This sequence joins TRBV7-3 and TRBJ2-1; D may be TRBD2 (6 bases). CDR1 SGHTA and CDR2 FQGTGA come from the germline V gene. V was pared by 5 bases and J by 7 bases, with 18 bases between. CDR3 length equals 15 residues.

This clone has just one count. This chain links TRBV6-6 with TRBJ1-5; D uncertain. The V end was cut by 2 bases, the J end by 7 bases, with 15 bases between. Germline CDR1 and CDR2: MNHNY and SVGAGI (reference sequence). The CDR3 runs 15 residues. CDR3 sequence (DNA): TGTGCCAGCAGTTACCGAGGACGTCCAGACCAGCCCCAGCATTTT. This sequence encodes CASSYRGRPDQPQHF.

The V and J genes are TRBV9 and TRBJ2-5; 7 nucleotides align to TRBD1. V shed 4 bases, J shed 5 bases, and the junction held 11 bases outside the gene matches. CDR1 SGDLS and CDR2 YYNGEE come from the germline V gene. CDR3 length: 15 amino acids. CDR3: CASSSRRTGMETQYF. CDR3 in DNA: TGTGCCAGCAGCTCCCGGAGGACAGGAATGGAGACCCAGTACTTC.

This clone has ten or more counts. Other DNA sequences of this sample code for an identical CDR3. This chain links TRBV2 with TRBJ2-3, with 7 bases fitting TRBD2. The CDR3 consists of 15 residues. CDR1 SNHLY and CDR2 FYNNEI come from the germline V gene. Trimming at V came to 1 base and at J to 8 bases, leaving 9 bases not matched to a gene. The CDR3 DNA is TGTGCCAGCAGTGAAGAGGACACCTCGGGGGGTACGCAGTATTTT. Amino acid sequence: CASSEEDTSGGTQYF.

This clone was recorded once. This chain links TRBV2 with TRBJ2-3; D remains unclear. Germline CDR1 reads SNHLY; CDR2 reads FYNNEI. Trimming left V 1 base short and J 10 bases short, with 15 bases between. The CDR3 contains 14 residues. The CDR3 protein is CASSEVARHKPQYF. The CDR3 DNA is TGTGCCAGCAGTGAAGTCGCCCGACATAAACCGCAGTATTTT.

The CDR3 protein is CASSPRLADEQYF. The CDR3 DNA follows: TGTGCCAGCAGCCCGCGACTAGCCGACGAGCAGTACTTC. The chain has TRBV4-2 and TRBJ2-7; TRBD2 aligns across 7 bases. The CDR3 consists of 13 residues. Germline-derived CDR1 and CDR2 are LGHNA and YNFKEQ. Trimming at V came to 4 bases and at J to 5 bases, leaving 5 bases not matched to a gene.

The chain's CDR3 is CASSQELAEPDTQYF. The CDR3 nucleotides are TGTGCCAGCAGCCAAGAGCTAGCGGAACCAGATACGCAGTATTTT. V is TRBV4-2 and J is TRBJ2-3; 7 bases map to TRBD2. The V gene end was trimmed by 0 bases and the J gene end by 4 bases; junction bases not matched to a gene: 4. Germline V gives CDR1 LGHNA, CDR2 YNFKEQ. The CDR3 totals 15 residues.

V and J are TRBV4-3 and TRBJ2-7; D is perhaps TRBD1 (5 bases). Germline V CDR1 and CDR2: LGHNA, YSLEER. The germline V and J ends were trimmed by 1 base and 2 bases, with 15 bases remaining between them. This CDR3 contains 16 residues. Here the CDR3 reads CASSQGFQGKAYEQYF. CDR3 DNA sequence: TGCGCCAGCAGCCAAGGGTTCCAGGGAAAAGCCTACGAGCAGTACTTC.

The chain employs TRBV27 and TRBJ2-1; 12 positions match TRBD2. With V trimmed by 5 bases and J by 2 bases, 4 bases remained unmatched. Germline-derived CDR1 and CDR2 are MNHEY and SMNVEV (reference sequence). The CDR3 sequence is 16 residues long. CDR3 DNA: TGTGCCAGCAGTACACTAGCGGGAGGCGCCTACAATGAGCAGTTCTTC. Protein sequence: CASSTLAGGAYNEQFF.

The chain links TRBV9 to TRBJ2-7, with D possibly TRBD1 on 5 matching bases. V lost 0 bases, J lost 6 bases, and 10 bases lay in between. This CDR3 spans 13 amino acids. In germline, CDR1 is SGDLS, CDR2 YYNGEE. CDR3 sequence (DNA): TGTGCCAGCAGCGTAGGTGAACAGGCCGAGCAGTACTTC. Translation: CASSVGEQAEQYF.